The 13 T cell receptor beta chains below all came from one sample that was sequenced in a study of radiotherapy plus CTLA-4 blockade in lung cancer. The assay was immunoSEQ multiplex PCR, and TCRdb's table has in-frame clones only and misses some. The table lists tens of thousands of clones, roughly 77% of them singletons, with approximately 4.5% in the top ten. The sample consisted of peripheral blood, taken from a patient treated with radiotherapy plus ipilimumab. The receptors stem from a human donor with non-small cell lung cancer who had a complete response to radiotherapy plus ipilimumab.

The chain has TRBV30 and TRBJ1-6; D remains unclear. The CDR3 has 12 residues. V lost 0 bases and J 8 bases, leaving 5 bases between the germline ends. CDR1 is GTSNPN and CDR2 is SVGIG in the germline V gene (reference sequence). CDR3 region: CAWSVLDSPLHF. The CDR3 DNA reads as TGTGCCTGGAGTGTCCTGGATTCACCCCTCCACTTT.

V gene TRBV19 combines with J gene TRBJ2-3; weak D call: TRBD1 (6 bases). This CDR3 has 14 residues. Germline values: CDR1 LNHDA, CDR2 SQIVND (reference sequence). V lost 9 bases, J lost 2 bases, and 15 bases lay in between. The CDR3 sequence is CASEAGAATDTQYF. CDR3 in DNA: TGTGCCAGCGAGGCAGGGGCCGCCACAGATACGCAGTATTTT.

The rearrangement uses TRBV4-3 and TRBJ2-2; tentative D call: TRBD2 (6 bases). Germline loops: CDR1 LGHNA, CDR2 YSLEER. This CDR3 contains 16 residues. Trimming stripped 0 bases from V and 4 bases from J, with 12 bases between. CDR3 in DNA: TGCGCCAGCAGCCAAGAGGAGGGGCCGGGCACCGGGGAGCTGTTTTTT. It is translated as CASSQEEGPGTGELFF.

This clone was counted a few times. The chain has TRBV5-4 and TRBJ2-6; D is undetermined. This CDR3 spans 17 amino acids. V dropped 4 bases and J dropped 1 base, with 15 bases sitting between them. Germline CDR1 SGHNT, CDR2 YYREEE (reference sequence). The CDR3 nucleotides are TGTGCCAGCAGCCGCGCGGATTTGAGGTCTGGGGCCAACGTCCTGACTTTC. It specifies CASSRADLRSGANVLTF.

This clone was found a few times. The chain carries TRBV6-5 and TRBJ1-1; D gene ambiguous. Germline V gene lookup returns CDR1 MNHEY and CDR2 SVGAGI. The CDR3 is 13 residues long. Deletions cut 6 bases from V and 0 bases from J, with 8 bases between. CDR3 residues: CASRRTVNTEAFF. The CDR3 coding sequence is TGTGCCAGCAGGCGAACAGTGAACACTGAAGCTTTCTTT.

CDR3 sequence: CASSTDQRNTEAFF. The CDR3 nucleotides read TGTGCCAGCAGTACCGACCAAAGAAACACTGAAGCTTTCTTT. The V call is TRBV6-5, the J call TRBJ1-1; D is uncertain. V was shortened by 5 bases and J by 2 bases, with 12 bases between the two germline ends. This CDR3 has 14 amino acids. The germline V gene encodes CDR1 MNHEY and CDR2 SVGAGI.

This chain connects TRBV18 to TRBJ1-2; D is uncertain. With 2 bases removed from V and 5 bases from J, the gap between germline ends came to 15 bases. Germline CDR1 is KGHSH and CDR2 is LQKENI. There are 15 residues in the CDR3. The CDR3 coding sequence is TGTGCCAGCTCACCAATGGAGGGCTCTCCTTATGGCTACACCTTC. Protein sequence: CASSPMEGSPYGYTF.

The CDR3 region is CASKGDGYEQYF. In DNA, the CDR3 is TGTGCCAGCAAGGGGGATGGCTACGAGCAGTACTTC. The rearrangement uses TRBV2 and TRBJ2-7, with D tentatively TRBD1 (6 bases). Germline CDR1 reads SNHLY; CDR2 reads FYNNEI. The CDR3 contains 12 residues. Trimming took off 7 bases at V and 3 bases at J, with 10 bases between the two ends.

The chain recombines TRBV14 with TRBJ1-2, with TRBD1 identical over 10 bases. The CDR3 consists of 16 residues. The V gene end was trimmed by 4 bases and the J gene end by 0 bases; junction bases not matched to a gene: 5. Germline CDR1 reads SGHDN; CDR2 reads FVKESK. The CDR3 region is CASSLIGQGANYGYTF. CDR3 sequence (DNA): TGTGCCAGCAGCCTGATTGGACAGGGGGCTAACTATGGCTACACCTTC.

This clone was seen more than once but under ten times. The chain uses TRBV7-9 and TRBJ2-5; TRBD1 might be the D (6 bases). CDR1 is SEHNR, CDR2 FQNEAQ, per germline (reference sequence). The CDR3 loop spans 14 amino acids. V was clipped by 4 bases and J by 5 bases, with 14 bases between them. The CDR3 DNA reads as TGTGCCAGCAGCTCCACAGGGTCAGGGGAGACCCAGTACTTC. This gives the protein CASSSTGSGETQYF.

The J gene is TRBJ2-2, the V gene TRBV25-1; 8 nucleotides line up with TRBD2. With V trimmed by 5 bases and J by 5 bases, 10 bases remained unmatched. Germline V CDR1 and CDR2: MGHDK, SYGVNS. This CDR3 region has 16 residues. In nucleotides, the CDR3 is TGTGCCAGCAGTAGCGGGAGATTCTTATGGACCGGGGAGCTGTTTTTT. Translated, it gives CASSSGRFLWTGELFF.

This rearrangement joins TRBV15 to TRBJ1-2, with D perhaps TRBD1 (5 bases). Trimming pared 4 bases from V and 4 bases from J, leaving 22 bases between. The germline V gene encodes CDR1 LNHNV and CDR2 YYDKDF (reference sequence). This CDR3 comprises 17 residues. The CDR3 DNA reads as TGTGCCACCAGCACCCTCATGGGTTTCGGGGCGGCCTATGGCTACACCTTC. Translation gives CATSTLMGFGAAYGYTF.

Of note for this clone: This sample also contains other DNA sequences that code for the same CDR3. The chain joins TRBV19 to TRBJ2-2; 9 bases are shared with TRBD1. V lost 3 bases to trimming and J lost 5 bases; unmatched junction nucleotides: 1. Germline CDR1 reads LNHDA; CDR2 reads SQIVND (reference sequence). This CDR3 has 14 amino acids. The CDR3 is CASSIDRGTGELFF. The CDR3 DNA sequence: TGTGCCAGTAGTATCGACAGGGGGACCGGGGAGCTGTTTTTT.